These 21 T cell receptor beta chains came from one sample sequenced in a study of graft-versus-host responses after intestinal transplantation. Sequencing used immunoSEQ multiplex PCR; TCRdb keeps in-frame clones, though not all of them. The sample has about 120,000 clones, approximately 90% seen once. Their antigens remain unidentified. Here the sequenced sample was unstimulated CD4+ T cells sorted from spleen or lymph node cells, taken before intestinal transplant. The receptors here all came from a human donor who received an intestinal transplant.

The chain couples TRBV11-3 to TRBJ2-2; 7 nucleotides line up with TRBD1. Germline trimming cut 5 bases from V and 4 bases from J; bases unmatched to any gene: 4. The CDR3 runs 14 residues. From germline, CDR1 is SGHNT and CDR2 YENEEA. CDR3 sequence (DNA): TGTGCCAGCAGCCCGACAGGGCCCACCGGGGAGCTGTTTTTT. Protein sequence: CASSPTGPTGELFF. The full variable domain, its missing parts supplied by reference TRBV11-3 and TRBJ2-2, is EAGVVQSPRYKIIEKKQPVAFWCNPISGHNTLYWYLQNLGQGPELLIRYENEEAVDDSQLPKDRFSAERLKGVDSTLKIQPAELGDSAVYLCASSPTGPTGELFFGEGSRLTVL.

This CDR3 is CASTDRELSHEQYF. CDR3 DNA: TGTGCCAGCACCGACAGGGAACTATCCCACGAGCAGTACTTC. The chain has TRBV2 and TRBJ2-7; 7 bases agree with TRBD1. The length of the CDR3 is 14 residues. Germline V gene lookup returns CDR1 SNHLY and CDR2 FYNNEI. Trimming took 7 bases from V and 5 from J; bases not matched to a gene: 11.

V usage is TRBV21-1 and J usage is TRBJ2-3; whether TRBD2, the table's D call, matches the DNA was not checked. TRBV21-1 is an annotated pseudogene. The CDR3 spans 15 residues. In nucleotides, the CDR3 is TGTGCCAGCAGCAGTTCCGGACTAGTAACAGATACGCAGTATTTT. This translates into CASSSSGLVTDTQYF.

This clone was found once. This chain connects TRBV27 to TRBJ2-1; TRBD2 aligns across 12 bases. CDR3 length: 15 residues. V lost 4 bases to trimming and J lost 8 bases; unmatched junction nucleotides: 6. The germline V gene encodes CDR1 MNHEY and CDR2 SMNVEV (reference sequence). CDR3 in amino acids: CASSSSSGGDYEQFF. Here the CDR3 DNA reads TGTGCCAGCAGTTCCTCTAGCGGGGGGGACTATGAGCAGTTCTTC.

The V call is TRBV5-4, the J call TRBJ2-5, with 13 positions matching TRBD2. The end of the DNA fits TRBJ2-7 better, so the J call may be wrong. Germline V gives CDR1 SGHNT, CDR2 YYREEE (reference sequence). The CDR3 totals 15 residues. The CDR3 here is CASSRTSGSSYEQYF. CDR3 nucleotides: TGTGCCAGCAGCAGGACTAGCGGGAGCTCCTACGAGCAGTACTTC.

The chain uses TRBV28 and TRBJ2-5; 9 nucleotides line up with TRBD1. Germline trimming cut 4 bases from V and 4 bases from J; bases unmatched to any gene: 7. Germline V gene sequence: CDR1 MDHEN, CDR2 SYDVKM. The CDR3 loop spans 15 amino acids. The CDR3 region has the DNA TGTGCCAGCAGTTCCACAGGGGGCGCGGGAGAGACCCAGTACTTC. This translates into CASSSTGGAGETQYF. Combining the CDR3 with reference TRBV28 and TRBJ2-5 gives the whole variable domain DVKVTQSSRYLVKRTGEKVFLECVQDMDHENMFWYRQDPGLGLRLIYFSYDVKMKEKGDIPEGYSVSREKKERFSLILESASTNQTSMYLCASSSTGGAGETQYFGPGTRLLVL.

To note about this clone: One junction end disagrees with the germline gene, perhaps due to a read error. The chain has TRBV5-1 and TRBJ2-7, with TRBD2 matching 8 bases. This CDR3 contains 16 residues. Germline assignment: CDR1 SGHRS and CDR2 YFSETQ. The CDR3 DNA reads TGCGCCAGCAGATTGGGCGTTGGACTAGCCTCCTACGAGCAGTACTTC. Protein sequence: CASRLGVGLASYEQYF.

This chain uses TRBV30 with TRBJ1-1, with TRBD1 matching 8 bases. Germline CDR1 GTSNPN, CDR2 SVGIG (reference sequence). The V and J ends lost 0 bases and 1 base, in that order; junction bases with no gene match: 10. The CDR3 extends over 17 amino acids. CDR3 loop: CAWSVSVAGTGNTEAFF. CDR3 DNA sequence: TGTGCCTGGAGTGTTTCCGTCGCCGGGACAGGGAACACTGAAGCTTTCTTT.

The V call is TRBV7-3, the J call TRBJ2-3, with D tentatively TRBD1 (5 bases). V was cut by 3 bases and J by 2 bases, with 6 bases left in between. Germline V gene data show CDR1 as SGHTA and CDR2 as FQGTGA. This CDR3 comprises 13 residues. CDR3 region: CASSLDNTDTQYF. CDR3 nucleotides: TGTGCCAGCAGCTTGGACAACACAGATACGCAGTATTTT.

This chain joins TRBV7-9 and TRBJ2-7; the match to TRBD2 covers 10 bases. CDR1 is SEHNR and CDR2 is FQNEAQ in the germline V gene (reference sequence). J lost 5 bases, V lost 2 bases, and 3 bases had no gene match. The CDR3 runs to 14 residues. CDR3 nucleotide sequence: TGTGCCAGCAGCTTAACTAGCGGGACCGACGAGCAGTACTTC. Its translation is CASSLTSGTDEQYF.

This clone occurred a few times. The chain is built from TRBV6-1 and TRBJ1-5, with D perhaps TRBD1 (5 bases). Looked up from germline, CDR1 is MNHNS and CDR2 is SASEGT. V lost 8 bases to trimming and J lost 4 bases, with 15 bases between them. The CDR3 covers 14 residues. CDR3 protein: CASDQGLANQPQHF. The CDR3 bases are TGTGCCAGCGATCAGGGTTTGGCAAATCAGCCCCAGCATTTT.

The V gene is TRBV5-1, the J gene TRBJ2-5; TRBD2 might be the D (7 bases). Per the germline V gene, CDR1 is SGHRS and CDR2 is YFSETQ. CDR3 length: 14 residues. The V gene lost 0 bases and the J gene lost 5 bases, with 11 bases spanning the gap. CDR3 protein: CASSLEGGRETQYF. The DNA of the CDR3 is TGCGCCAGCAGCTTGGAGGGGGGGCGCGAGACCCAGTACTTC. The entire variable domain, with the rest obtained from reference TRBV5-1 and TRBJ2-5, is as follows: KAGVTQTPRYLIKTRGQQVTLSCSPISGHRSVSWYQQTPGQGLQFLFEYFSETQRNKGNFPGRFSGRQFSNSRSEMNVSTLELGDSALYLCASSLEGGRETQYFGPGTRLLVL.

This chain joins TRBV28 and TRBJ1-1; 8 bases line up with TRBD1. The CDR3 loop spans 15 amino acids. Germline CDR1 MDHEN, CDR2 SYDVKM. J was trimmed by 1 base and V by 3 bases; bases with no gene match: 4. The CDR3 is CASSLQGAANTEAFF. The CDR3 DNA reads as TGTGCCAGCAGTTTGCAGGGGGCTGCGAACACTGAAGCTTTCTTT.

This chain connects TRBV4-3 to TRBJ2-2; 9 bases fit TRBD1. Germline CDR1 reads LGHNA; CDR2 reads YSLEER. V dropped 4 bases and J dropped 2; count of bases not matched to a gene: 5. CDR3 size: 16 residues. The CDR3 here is CASSPRQGVNTGELFF. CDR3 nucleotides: TGCGCCAGCAGCCCCAGACAGGGGGTCAACACCGGGGAGCTGTTTTTT.

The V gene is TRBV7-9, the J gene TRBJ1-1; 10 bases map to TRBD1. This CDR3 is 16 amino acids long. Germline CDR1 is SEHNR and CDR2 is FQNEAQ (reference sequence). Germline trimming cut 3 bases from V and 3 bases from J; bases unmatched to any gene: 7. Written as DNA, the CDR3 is TGTGCCAGCAGCTTGGGTCGGACAGGGGGTTACACTGAAGCTTTCTTT. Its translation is CASSLGRTGGYTEAFF.

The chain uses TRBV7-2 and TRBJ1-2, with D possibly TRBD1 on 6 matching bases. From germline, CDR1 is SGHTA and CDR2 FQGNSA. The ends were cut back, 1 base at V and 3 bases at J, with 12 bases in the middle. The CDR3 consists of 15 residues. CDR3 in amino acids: CASSLGHTGHYGYTF. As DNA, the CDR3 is TGTGCCAGCAGCTTAGGTCATACAGGGCACTATGGCTACACCTTC.

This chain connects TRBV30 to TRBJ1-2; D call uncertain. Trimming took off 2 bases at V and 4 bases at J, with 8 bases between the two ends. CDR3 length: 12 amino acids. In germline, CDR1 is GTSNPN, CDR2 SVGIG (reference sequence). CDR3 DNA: TGTGCCTGGAGTCCCGACTCCTATGGCTACACCTTC. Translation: CAWSPDSYGYTF.

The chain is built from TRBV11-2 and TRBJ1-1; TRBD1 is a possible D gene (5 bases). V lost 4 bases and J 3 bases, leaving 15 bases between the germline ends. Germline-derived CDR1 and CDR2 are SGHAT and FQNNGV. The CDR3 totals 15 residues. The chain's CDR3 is CASSSGRGADTEAFF. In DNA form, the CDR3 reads TGTGCCAGCAGCTCTGGAAGGGGCGCGGACACTGAAGCTTTCTTT.

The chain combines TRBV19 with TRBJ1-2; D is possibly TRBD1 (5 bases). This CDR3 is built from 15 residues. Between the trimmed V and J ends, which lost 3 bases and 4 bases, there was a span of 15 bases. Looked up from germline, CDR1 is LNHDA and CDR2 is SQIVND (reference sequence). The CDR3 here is CASSIGQGLRYGYTF. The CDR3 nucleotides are TGTGCCAGTAGTATTGGGCAGGGTCTTCGCTATGGCTACACCTTC.

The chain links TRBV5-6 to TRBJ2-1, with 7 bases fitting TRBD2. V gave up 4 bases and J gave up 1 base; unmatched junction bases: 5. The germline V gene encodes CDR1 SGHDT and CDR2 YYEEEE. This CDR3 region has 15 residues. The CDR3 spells CASSAGRGSYNEQFF. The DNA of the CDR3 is TGTGCCAGCAGCGCCGGGCGGGGGTCCTACAATGAGCAGTTCTTC.

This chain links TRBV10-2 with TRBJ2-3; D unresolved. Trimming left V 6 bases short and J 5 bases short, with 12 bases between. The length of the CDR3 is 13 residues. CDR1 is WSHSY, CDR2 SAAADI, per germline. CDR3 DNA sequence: TGCGCCAGCAGATCTAACCCGGGAGATACGCAGTATTTT. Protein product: CASRSNPGDTQYF.